The 32 T cell receptor beta chains in this list originate from one sample, sequenced in a study of CD8+ T cells in alopecia areata. Treatment given: oral pan-JAK inhibitor, 5-10 mg twice daily. In each case, RNA was isolated and then reverse transcribed into cDNA as the sequencing template. Only in-frame clones appear in the TCRdb table, and some are missing; sequencing was by immunoSEQ multiplex PCR. The repertoire consists of 90,000 to 150,000 clones, with more than 45% occurring once and the leading ten covering 0.46%. The sample in question was CD4+ T cells sorted from blood, obtained at week 4, from a patient treated with tofacitinib. The receptors were gathered from a human donor with alopecia areata.

The chain links TRBV29-1 to TRBJ2-1; the match to TRBD2 covers 7 bases. The CDR3 sequence is 16 residues long. CDR1 and CDR2 from the germline V gene are SQVTM and ANQGSEA. The V gene end was trimmed by 7 bases and the J gene end by 0 bases; junction bases not matched to a gene: 12. CDR3 amino acids: CSAIIPGGSSYNEQFF. The CDR3 DNA follows: TGCAGCGCAATAATCCCGGGAGGAAGCTCCTACAATGAGCAGTTCTTC.

The V gene is TRBV7-9, the J gene TRBJ2-1; D uncertain. The germline V and J ends were trimmed by 4 bases and 0 bases, with 7 bases remaining between them. The CDR3 sequence is 14 residues long. The V gene's germline CDR1 is SEHNR and CDR2 FQNEAQ (reference sequence). CDR3 protein: CASSSSGSYNEQFF. CDR3 nucleotides: TGTGCCAGCAGCTCTAGTGGCTCCTACAATGAGCAGTTCTTC.

This clone was detected a few times. This chain joins TRBV2 and TRBJ2-3; 11 nucleotides line up with TRBD2. Germline V gene sequence: CDR1 SNHLY, CDR2 FYNNEI. V gave up 10 bases and J gave up 0 bases; unmatched junction bases: 6. This CDR3 spans 15 amino acids. The CDR3 DNA reads TGTGCCACAAAAGGGACTAGCGGTAGCACAGATACGCAGTATTTT. Encoded protein: CATKGTSGSTDTQYF.

The chain uses TRBV18 and TRBJ1-1, with a tentative D call TRBD1 (5 bases). The CDR3 totals 15 residues. The germline V gene has CDR1 KGHSH and CDR2 LQKENI. Trimming took 0 bases from V and 1 from J, leaving 9 bases between them. The DNA of the CDR3 is TGTGCCAGCTCACCACCTTCCGGGGCGAACACTGAAGCTTTCTTT. Encoded protein: CASSPPSGANTEAFF.

In its sample, this clone was seen a few times. V is TRBV13 and J is TRBJ1-2; the match to TRBD1 covers 8 bases. The length of the CDR3 is 17 residues. After removal of 0 bases from V and 14 bases from J, the junction contained 20 bases not matched to a gene. Germline V gene sequence: CDR1 PRHDT, CDR2 FYEKMQ (reference sequence). The CDR3 coding sequence is TGTGCCAGCAGCTTAGGACTGCAGGACAGGGCCCACTCTCGTGGGACCTTC. It specifies CASSLGLQDRAHSRGTF.

V usage is TRBV29-1 and J usage is TRBJ2-2; 8 nucleotides align to TRBD2. J lost 2 bases, V lost 4 bases, and 3 bases had no gene match. The CDR3 totals 14 residues. Germline CDR1 SQVTM, CDR2 ANQGSEA. CDR3 bases: TGCAGCGTTGTGCGGACTAGCAACACCGGGGAGCTGTTTTTT. Its translation is CSVVRTSNTGELFF.

The rearrangement joins TRBV30 to TRBJ1-2, with 7 bases aligning to TRBD1. The CDR3 consists of 17 residues. Germline trimming cut 2 bases from V and 1 base from J; bases unmatched to any gene: 13. The germline V gene encodes CDR1 GTSNPN and CDR2 SVGIG (reference sequence). This CDR3 reads CAWSHKPDRNYNYGYTF. CDR3 sequence (DNA): TGTGCCTGGAGTCACAAGCCGGACAGGAACTATAACTATGGCTACACCTTC.

This clone was observed a handful of times. The CDR3 DNA reads as TGTGCCAGCATCCTAAGGGGGACTGAAGCTTTCTTT. Its translation: CASILRGTEAFF. The chain carries TRBV28 and TRBJ1-1; D is perhaps TRBD1 (6 bases). Between the trimmed V and J ends, which lost 7 bases and 5 bases, there was a span of 11 bases. Per germline, CDR1 MDHEN and CDR2 SYDVKM. This CDR3 contains 12 residues.

Turning to this clone: In the same sample, other DNA sequences code for this CDR3. CDR3 protein: CASSLSETQYF. The CDR3 DNA follows: TGCGCCAGCAGCTTGTCGGAGACCCAGTACTTC. J is TRBJ2-5 and V is TRBV5-1, with D hard to call. Trimming pared 1 base from V and 5 bases from J, leaving 3 bases between. Germline V gives CDR1 SGHRS, CDR2 YFSETQ. This CDR3 is built from 11 residues.

V usage is TRBV6-1 and J usage is TRBJ2-4; 9 bases line up with TRBD1. The V gene's germline CDR1 is MNHNS and CDR2 SASEGT. The CDR3 has 13 amino acids. Trimming at V came to 7 bases and at J to 6 bases, leaving 4 bases not matched to a gene. CDR3 DNA sequence: TGTGCCAGCACCGGGACAGGGAGAAACATTCAGTACTTC. Translating gives CASTGTGRNIQYF.

This chain links TRBV6-5 with TRBJ2-1, with D possibly called TRBD1 or TRBD2 (5 bases each). V lost 3 bases and J lost 8, with 11 bases in between. The CDR3 contains 13 residues. In germline, CDR1 is MNHEY, CDR2 SVGAGI. The CDR3, as DNA: TGTGCCAGCAGTTATCGGGGCGGCGATGAGCAGTTCTTC. This gives the protein CASSYRGGDEQFF.

This chain uses TRBV29-1 with TRBJ1-2, with unresolved D. V shed 3 bases and J shed 2 bases, with 10 bases lying between them. From germline, CDR1 is SQVTM and CDR2 ANQGSEA. The CDR3 is 13 residues long. CDR3 DNA sequence: TGCAGCGTTGATTCACATGGGAACTATGGCTACACCTTC. Translated, it gives CSVDSHGNYGYTF.

This clone was seen a handful of times. The chain couples TRBV30 to TRBJ2-1; 10 nucleotides agree with TRBD2. After removal of 4 bases from V and 4 bases from J, the junction contained 7 bases not matched to a gene. The CDR3 covers 15 residues. Germline lookup yields CDR1 GTSNPN and CDR2 SVGIG (reference sequence). The CDR3 loop reads CAWIGSGRIYNEQFF. CDR3 nucleotide sequence: TGTGCCTGGATAGGTAGCGGGAGGATTTACAATGAGCAGTTCTTC.

The J gene is TRBJ2-5, the V gene TRBV7-8; D is uncertain. Trimming left V 1 base short and J 4 bases short, with 7 bases between. The CDR3 consists of 13 residues. CDR1 is SGHVS, CDR2 FQNEAQ, per germline. The CDR3 reads CASSLVSRETQYF. CDR3 DNA: TGTGCCAGCAGCTTAGTATCGAGAGAGACCCAGTACTTC.

This clone has more than one count but fewer than ten. The chain joins TRBV27 to TRBJ1-2; TRBD1 is a possible D gene (5 bases). The germline CDR1 and CDR2 sequences are MNHEY and SMNVEV (reference sequence). CDR3 size: 15 residues. The V end lost 8 bases, the J end lost 7 bases, and 23 bases lay between the germline ends. Written as DNA, the CDR3 is TGTGCCAGCGGGGGGAGAAACGGAGCGGTACGTGGCTACACCTTC. It yields the protein CASGGRNGAVRGYTF.

The rearrangement joins TRBV9 to TRBJ2-1, with TRBD1 identical over 11 bases. Germline CDR1 reads SGDLS; CDR2 reads YYNGEE. With V trimmed by 5 bases and J by 8 bases, 6 bases remained unmatched. The length of the CDR3 is 14 residues. The CDR3 reads CASRGQGVFDEQFF. CDR3 DNA: TGTGCCAGCAGGGGACAGGGGGTTTTCGATGAGCAGTTCTTC.

The chain combines TRBV30 with TRBJ1-2, with TRBD1 matching 12 bases. Trimming took 5 bases from V and 6 from J; bases not matched to a gene: 13. This CDR3 spans 16 amino acids. Looked up from germline, CDR1 is GTSNPN and CDR2 is SVGIG (reference sequence). In nucleotides, the CDR3 is TGTGCCTGGGAACCGGGACAGGGGGCGGTAGGAGATGGCTACACCTTC. It encodes CAWEPGQGAVGDGYTF. Full variable domain (remainder filled in from reference TRBV30 and TRBJ1-2): SQTIHQWPATLVQPVGSPLSLECTVEGTSNPNLYWYRQAAGRGLQLLFYSVGIGQISSEVPQNLSASRPQDRQFILSSKKLLLSDSGFYLCAWEPGQGAVGDGYTFGSGTRLTVV.

The J gene is TRBJ2-5, the V gene TRBV29-1, with 9 bases fitting TRBD1. The J call is doubtful: the DNA matches TRBJ2-7 better. Per germline, CDR1 SQVTM and CDR2 ANQGSEA. This CDR3 has 13 residues. The CDR3 region is CSVLDRGGYEQYF. The CDR3 DNA follows: TGCAGCGTATTGGACAGGGGTGGGTACGAGCAGTACTTC.

The rearrangement uses TRBV29-1 and TRBJ2-7; 9 positions match TRBD2. With V trimmed by 4 bases and J by 2 bases, 12 bases remained unmatched. Germline CDR1 reads SQVTM; CDR2 reads ANQGSEA. The CDR3 totals 16 residues. The CDR3 nucleotides read TGCAGCGTTGCCAAAGCGTCTAGCGGGATAACCTACGAGCAGTACTTC. This codes for CSVAKASSGITYEQYF.

The chain employs TRBV2 and TRBJ1-2, with 8 bases fitting TRBD1. This CDR3 has 12 residues. Germline V CDR1 and CDR2: SNHLY, FYNNEI. The ends lost 6 bases at V and 4 bases at J; junction bases unmatched: 1. The CDR3 nucleotides read TGTGCCAGCAGGGGACAGGTCTATGGCTACACCTTC. It yields the protein CASRGQVYGYTF.

This sequence joins TRBV29-1 and TRBJ1-1; tentatively, D is TRBD1 (5 bases). Trimming pared 2 bases from V and 1 base from J, leaving 8 bases between. CDR3 length: 13 residues. Germline V lookup: CDR1 SQVTM, CDR2 ANQGSEA. The CDR3 nucleotides are TGCAGCGTTGAACAGGGAGCGAACACTGAAGCTTTCTTT. This translates into CSVEQGANTEAFF.

The V and J genes are TRBV2 and TRBJ1-1; D not resolved. V dropped 6 bases and J dropped 0 bases, with 5 bases sitting between them. Per the germline V gene, CDR1 is SNHLY and CDR2 is FYNNEI. The CDR3 covers 12 residues. DNA for the CDR3: TGTGCCAGCAGACTGATGAACACTGAAGCTTTCTTT. Residues: CASRLMNTEAFF.

This chain uses TRBV5-1 with TRBJ2-7; perhaps TRBD1 as D (6 bases). Germline V gene data show CDR1 as SGHRS and CDR2 as YFSETQ. V lost 4 bases to trimming and J lost 2 bases, with 13 bases between them. The CDR3 runs 14 residues. The CDR3 spells CASSPSGAPYEQYF. As DNA, the CDR3 is TGCGCCAGCAGCCCGTCAGGGGCCCCCTACGAGCAGTACTTC. Together with reference TRBV5-1 and TRBJ2-7, the CDR3 gives the full variable domain: KAGVTQTPRYLIKTRGQQVTLSCSPISGHRSVSWYQQTPGQGLQFLFEYFSETQRNKGNFPGRFSGRQFSNSRSEMNVSTLELGDSALYLCASSPSGAPYEQYFGPGTRLTVT.

This clone was detected only a few times. The gene calls are TRBV14 and TRBJ2-3; unclear D gene. Germline V gene lookup returns CDR1 SGHDN and CDR2 FVKESK. V lost 8 bases and J lost 4, with 13 bases in between. This CDR3 is 13 amino acids long. CDR3 protein: CASGPLAADTQYF. The CDR3 DNA reads as TGTGCCAGCGGACCTCTCGCCGCAGATACGCAGTATTTT.

This rearrangement joins TRBV11-2 to TRBJ2-7; 8 bases are a match to TRBD2. This CDR3 contains 18 residues. The V segment lost 0 bases and the J segment 0 bases; nucleotides outside the gene matches: 10. Germline V gene data show CDR1 as SGHAT and CDR2 as FQNNGV. CDR3: CASSLELGIGLASYEQYF. Written as DNA, the CDR3 is TGTGCCAGCAGCTTAGAGTTGGGGATCGGACTAGCCTCCTACGAGCAGTACTTC.

Comments on this clone: This specimen includes other DNA sequences encoding the same CDR3. The chain's CDR3 is CAWSGRLAGYEQYF. DNA for the CDR3: TGTGCCTGGAGTGGACGACTAGCGGGGTACGAGCAGTACTTC. This chain joins TRBV30 and TRBJ2-7, with 11 bases identical to TRBD2. Germline CDR1 GTSNPN, CDR2 SVGIG (reference sequence). J lost 4 bases, V lost 1 base, and 3 bases had no gene match. The CDR3 totals 14 residues.

Concerning this clone itself: This specimen includes other DNA sequences encoding the same CDR3. The J gene is TRBJ2-5, the V gene TRBV7-3; D gene uncertain. The CDR3 contains 13 residues. V was clipped by 1 base and J by 5 bases, with 8 bases between them. Germline-derived CDR1 and CDR2 are SGHTA and FQGTGA. CDR3 sequence: CASSLNGRETQYF. CDR3 in DNA: TGTGCCAGCAGCTTAAACGGACGGGAGACCCAGTACTTC.

This clone appeared a few times. The V gene is TRBV2, the J gene TRBJ2-2; possibly TRBD1 for D (6 bases). The CDR3 spans 16 residues. Germline CDR1 is SNHLY and CDR2 is FYNNEI. V dropped 6 bases and J dropped 1 base, with 15 bases sitting between them. The CDR3 loop reads CASSAAHRENTGELFF. The CDR3 bases are TGTGCCAGCAGCGCGGCTCACAGGGAGAACACCGGGGAGCTGTTTTTT.

The V call is TRBV14, the J call TRBJ2-7; no clear D gene. Deletions cut 6 bases from V and 3 bases from J, with 15 bases between. Germline-derived CDR1 and CDR2 are SGHDN and FVKESK. CDR3 length: 14 amino acids. CDR3 in DNA: TGTGCCAGCAGTTCCGAATTTGACGGCTACGAGCAGTACTTC. Residues: CASSSEFDGYEQYF.

This clone turned up a few times. V gene TRBV7-2 combines with J gene TRBJ2-4, with a tentative D call TRBD2 (6 bases). The V and J ends lost 3 bases and 0 bases respectively, with 9 bases between them. This CDR3 is built from 15 residues. The germline CDR1 and CDR2 sequences are SGHTA and FQGNSA. The DNA for the CDR3 is TGTGCCAGCAGCTTTGGAGGGCTAGCCAAAAACATTCAGTACTTC. Amino acids: CASSFGGLAKNIQYF.

The CDR3 sequence: CSAAFGWVETDTQYF. CDR3 sequence (DNA): TGCAGCGCCGCTTTTGGGTGGGTGGAAACAGATACGCAGTATTTT. This chain connects TRBV29-1 to TRBJ2-3; no reliable D call. Germline lookup yields CDR1 SQVTM and CDR2 ANQGSEA. CDR3 length: 15 amino acids. V shed 7 bases and J shed 3 bases, with 20 bases lying between them.

V and J are TRBV5-1 and TRBJ1-6; D unresolved. This CDR3 has 14 residues. Germline V gene data show CDR1 as SGHRS and CDR2 as YFSETQ. Trimming pared 1 base from V and 8 bases from J, leaving 10 bases between. Here the CDR3 DNA reads TGCGCCAGCAGCTTGAGTTTGGAAGATTCACCCCTCCACTTT. Protein product: CASSLSLEDSPLHF.